A single sample is the source of the 17 T cell receptor beta chains below, sequenced in a study of beta chain features in type 1 diabetes. Reverse transcribing all isolated RNA meant expressed TCRB transcripts were sequenced. The data were produced by immunoSEQ multiplex PCR, yet TCRdb's version contains in-frame clones alone and is incomplete. The sample lists about 330,000 clones; more than 9.5% were seen once. Sample: naive CD4+ T cells from blood. These receptors all come from a woman in her twenties or thirties in good health.

The chain has TRBV30 and TRBJ1-3, with 7 bases fitting TRBD1. V shed 5 bases and J 4 bases; nucleotides not matched to a gene: 11. The CDR3 totals 15 residues. Germline values: CDR1 GTSNPN, CDR2 SVGIG (reference sequence). The CDR3 spells CAWSDLLGQGNTIYF. CDR3 bases: TGTGCCTGGTCCGACCTTTTGGGACAGGGAAACACCATATATTTT.

The chain employs TRBV9 and TRBJ2-7; the match to TRBD1 covers 11 bases. This CDR3 comprises 16 residues. Trimming at V came to 0 bases and at J to 2 bases, leaving 4 bases not matched to a gene. CDR1 is SGDLS, CDR2 YYNGEE, per germline. CDR3 sequence (DNA): TGTGCCAGCAGCGTAGGAGGGACAGGGGGTACCTACGAGCAGTACTTC. Translated: CASSVGGTGGTYEQYF.

A few counts support this clone. The chain carries TRBV18 and TRBJ2-3, with D perhaps matching TRBD2 (6 bases). The CDR3 runs to 14 residues. Trimming removed 6 bases at V and 0 bases at J, with 10 bases between. Germline V CDR1 and CDR2: KGHSH, LQKENI. The CDR3 region is CASSGEASTDTQYF. In DNA, the CDR3 is TGTGCCAGCTCCGGGGAGGCTAGCACAGATACGCAGTATTTT. Full variable domain (missing parts from reference TRBV18 and TRBJ2-3): NAGVMQNPRHLVRRRGQEARLRCSPMKGHSHVYWYRQLPEEGLKFMVYLQKENIIDESGMPKERFSAEFPKEGPSILRIQQVVRGDSAAYFCASSGEASTDTQYFGPGTRLTVL.

The table lists this clone with a few counts. This rearrangement joins TRBV28 to TRBJ2-1; 12 positions match TRBD1. The CDR3 runs 13 residues. CDR1 MDHEN and CDR2 SYDVKM come from the germline V gene. V lost 6 bases and J lost 13; bases outside the gene matches: 7. The CDR3 DNA reads TGTGCCAGCAGAACCGGGACAGGGGGCAAACAGTTCTTC. Protein: CASRTGTGGKQFF.

The DNA of the CDR3 is TGTGCCAGTAGAGGCCCCCAGGGCCATGACAATGAGCAGTTCTTC. This encodes CASRGPQGHDNEQFF. V is TRBV19 and J is TRBJ2-1, with D possibly being TRBD1 (5 bases). V was trimmed by 6 bases and J by 5 bases, leaving 17 bases between them. The CDR3 covers 15 residues. Germline V CDR1 and CDR2: LNHDA, SQIVND (reference sequence). The whole variable domain, filled in from reference TRBV19 and TRBJ2-1, reads DGGITQSPKYLFRKEGQNVTLSCEQNLNHDAMYWYRQDPGQGLRLIYYSQIVNDFQKGDIAEGYSVSREKKESFPLTVTSAQKNPTAFYLCASRGPQGHDNEQFFGPGTRLTVL.

This clone was recorded a few times. CDR3 nucleotides: TGTGCCAGCAGCTCCGGACAGGGATGGACCGGGGAGCTGTTTTTT. Protein product: CASSSGQGWTGELFF. The V gene is TRBV11-2, the J gene TRBJ2-2; 8 bases are shared with TRBD1. This CDR3 is 15 amino acids long. CDR1 SGHAT and CDR2 FQNNGV come from the germline V gene. V was pared by 4 bases and J by 5 bases, with 6 bases of the junction left unmatched.

This clone occurred a few times. The gene calls are TRBV30 and TRBJ2-5; D might be TRBD1 (6 bases). Matching the DNA end better, TRBJ2-7 makes the J call doubtful. CDR3 length equals 12 residues. Germline V gives CDR1 GTSNPN, CDR2 SVGIG (reference sequence). CDR3 DNA: TGTGCCTGGAGCGCGACAGGATACGAGCAGTACTTC. Residues: CAWSATGYEQYF.

The gene calls are TRBV7-2 and TRBJ2-1, with 7 bases that match TRBD2. The J segment lost 1 base and the V segment lost 5 bases, leaving 8 bases of the junction unmatched. The CDR3 has 16 amino acids. CDR1 and CDR2 (germline): SGHTA, FQGNSA. Written as DNA, the CDR3 is TGTGCCAGCAGCCCCCCCGCGGGAGTATCCTACAATGAGCAGTTCTTC. It translates to CASSPPAGVSYNEQFF.

This clone has a handful of counts. This chain links TRBV30 with TRBJ1-2, with D maybe TRBD1 (6 bases). The germline V gene encodes CDR1 GTSNPN and CDR2 SVGIG (reference sequence). The CDR3 sequence is 11 residues long. The V end lost 3 bases, the J end lost 7 bases, and 9 bases lay between the germline ends. The CDR3 DNA reads TGTGCCTGGAGCACAGGGACTGGCTACACCTTC. This encodes CAWSTGTGYTF. The full variable domain, with the rest looked up from reference TRBV30 and TRBJ1-2, is SQTIHQWPATLVQPVGSPLSLECTVEGTSNPNLYWYRQAAGRGLQLLFYSVGIGQISSEVPQNLSASRPQDRQFILSSKKLLLSDSGFYLCAWSTGTGYTFGSGTRLTVV.

The V call is TRBV28, the J call TRBJ1-5; no reliable D call. The CDR3 loop spans 11 amino acids. The germline V gene encodes CDR1 MDHEN and CDR2 SYDVKM. Trimming left V 6 bases short and J 4 bases short, with 4 bases between. Here the CDR3 reads CASRANQPQHF. The CDR3 nucleotides are TGTGCCAGCAGAGCTAATCAGCCCCAGCATTTT.

The chain links TRBV11-1 to TRBJ1-2; 8 bases fit TRBD1. Germline CDR1 is SGHAT and CDR2 is FQDESV (reference sequence). Unmatched junction bases numbered 8, after V lost 2 bases and J lost 6 bases. This CDR3 has 15 amino acids. The CDR3 loop reads CASSLSGGAYDGYTF. CDR3 nucleotide sequence: TGTGCCAGCAGCTTATCAGGGGGCGCATATGATGGCTACACCTTC.

The chain couples TRBV27 to TRBJ1-5; no definite D call. V shed 6 bases and J shed 0 bases, with 15 bases lying between them. Germline V gene data show CDR1 as MNHEY and CDR2 as SMNVEV (reference sequence). The CDR3 loop spans 16 amino acids. CDR3 nucleotides: TGTGCCAGCAGGACGGACGGGGAAGATAGCAATCAGCCCCAGCATTTT. This gives the protein CASRTDGEDSNQPQHF.

CDR3 residues: CAISEGTGSWEQYF. Written as DNA, the CDR3 is TGTGCCATCAGCGAAGGGACAGGCTCTTGGGAGCAGTACTTC. The chain carries TRBV10-3 and TRBJ2-7, with 8 bases aligning to TRBD1. V lost 6 bases and J lost 7; bases outside the gene matches: 11. Germline CDR1 reads ENHRY; CDR2 reads SYGVKD. The CDR3 is made up of 14 amino acids.

This chain uses TRBV25-1 with TRBJ2-3, with TRBD2 identical over 8 bases. This CDR3 spans 17 amino acids. Germline CDR1 is MGHDK and CDR2 is SYGVNS. With 4 bases clipped from V and 1 base from J, the junction kept 10 bases outside the gene matches. The chain's CDR3 is CASSGFGAGVGTDTQYF. The CDR3 bases are TGTGCCAGCAGTGGCTTTGGAGCGGGAGTTGGCACAGATACGCAGTATTTT. Filled out from reference TRBV25-1 and TRBJ2-3, the complete variable domain reads EADIYQTPRYLVIGTGKKITLECSQTMGHDKMYWYQQDPGMELHLIHYSYGVNSTEKGDLSSESTVSRIRTEHFPLTLESARPSHTSQYLCASSGFGAGVGTDTQYFGPGTRLTVL.

This clone showed up just a few times. V is TRBV5-6 and J is TRBJ2-5, with TRBD1 matching over 9 bases. J was trimmed by 5 bases and V by 1 base; bases with no gene match: 3. The CDR3 spans 14 residues. Germline values: CDR1 SGHDT, CDR2 YYEEEE. CDR3 DNA sequence: TGTGCCAGCAGCTTGCGGACAGGGGATGAGACCCAGTACTTC. This sequence encodes CASSLRTGDETQYF. Supplemented by reference TRBV5-6 and TRBJ2-5, the full variable domain reads DAGVTQSPTHLIKTRGQQVTLRCSPKSGHDTVSWYQQALGQGPQFIFQYYEEEERQRGNFPDRFSGHQFPNYSSELNVNALLLGDSALYLCASSLRTGDETQYFGPGTRLLVL.

This clone has just a few counts. This chain connects TRBV7-2 to TRBJ2-7; D perhaps matches TRBD2 (5 bases). V lost 1 base to trimming and J lost 0 bases, with 7 bases between them. The germline gives CDR1 SGHTA, CDR2 FQGNSA. This CDR3 spans 14 amino acids. CDR3 nucleotides: TGTGCCAGCAGCTTAGAGCGGTACTCCTACGAGCAGTACTTC. Its protein product is CASSLERYSYEQYF.

V usage is TRBV4-3 and J usage is TRBJ1-4; D gene ambiguous. Germline values: CDR1 LGHNA, CDR2 YSLEER. This CDR3 has 16 residues. Trimming removed 2 bases at V and 0 bases at J, with 10 bases between. This CDR3 is CASSQRPGATNEKLFF. The CDR3 DNA reads TGCGCCAGCAGCCAACGTCCAGGTGCAACTAATGAAAAACTGTTTTTT.